This T cell receptor (beta chain) is from a study of CD8 T cells in ankylosing spondylitis. Notes on this clonotype: With a much larger clone just one base away, this may be a read error.

Libraries for TCR beta were made by quantitative 5'-RACE with molecular barcodes. TCRdb analysed the 5' RACE reads with MiXCR anew, one entry per CDR3 protein. This sample has 250,000 to 400,000 distinct CDR3 sequences, with around 10% found just once. The source of this sequence is a female donor with ankylosing spondylitis or in good health (not recorded which). Sample: blood, either unsorted or a sorted T cell fraction (not recorded which).

The CDR3 here is CSALLAGGPVDTQYF. DNA for the CDR3: TGCAGTGCTCTACTAGCGGGAGGGCCCGTAGATACGCAGTATTTT. The genes are TRBV20-1 and TRBJ2-3, with 13 bases matching TRBD2. This CDR3 has 15 residues. Per the germline V gene, CDR1 is DFQATT and CDR2 is SNEGSKA (reference sequence). The ends lost 5 bases at V and 5 bases at J; junction bases unmatched: 7.